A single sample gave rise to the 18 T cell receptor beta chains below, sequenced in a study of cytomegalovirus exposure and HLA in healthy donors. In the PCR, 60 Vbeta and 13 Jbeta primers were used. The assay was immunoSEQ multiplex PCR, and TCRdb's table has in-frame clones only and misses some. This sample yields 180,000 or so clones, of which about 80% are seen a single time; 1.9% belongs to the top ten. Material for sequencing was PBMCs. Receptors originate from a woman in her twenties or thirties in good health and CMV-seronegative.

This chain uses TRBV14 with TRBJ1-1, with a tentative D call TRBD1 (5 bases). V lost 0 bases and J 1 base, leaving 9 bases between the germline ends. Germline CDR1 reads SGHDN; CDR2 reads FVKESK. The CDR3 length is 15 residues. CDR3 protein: CASSQEGGANTEAFF. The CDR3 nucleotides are TGTGCCAGCAGCCAAGAGGGTGGGGCGAACACTGAAGCTTTCTTT.

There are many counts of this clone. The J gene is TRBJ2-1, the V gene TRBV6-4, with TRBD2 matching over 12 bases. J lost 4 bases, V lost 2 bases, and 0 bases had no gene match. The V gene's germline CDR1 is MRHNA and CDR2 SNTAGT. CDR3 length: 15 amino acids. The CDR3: CASSDTSGGYNEQFF. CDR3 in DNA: TGTGCCAGCAGTGACACTAGCGGGGGGTACAATGAGCAGTTCTTC.

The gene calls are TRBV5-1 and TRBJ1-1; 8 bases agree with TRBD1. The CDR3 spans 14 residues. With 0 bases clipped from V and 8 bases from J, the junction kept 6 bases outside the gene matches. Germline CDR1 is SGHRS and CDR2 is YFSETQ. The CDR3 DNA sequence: TGCGCCAGCAGCTTGGAGTTGGGACAGGACGAAGCTTTCTTT. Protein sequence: CASSLELGQDEAFF.

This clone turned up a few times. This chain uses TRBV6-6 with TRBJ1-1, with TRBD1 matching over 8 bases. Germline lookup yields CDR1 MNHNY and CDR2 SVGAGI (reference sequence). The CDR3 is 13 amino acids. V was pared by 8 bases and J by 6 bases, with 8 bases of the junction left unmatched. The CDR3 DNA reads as TGTGCCAGCGAGGACAGGGACCGGGCTGAAGCTTTCTTT. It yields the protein CASEDRDRAEAFF.

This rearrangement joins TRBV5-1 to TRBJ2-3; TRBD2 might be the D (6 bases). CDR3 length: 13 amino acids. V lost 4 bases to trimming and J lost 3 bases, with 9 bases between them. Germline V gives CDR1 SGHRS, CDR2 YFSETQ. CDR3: CASSGGTTDTQYF. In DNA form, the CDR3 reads TGCGCCAGCAGCGGGGGGACGACAGATACGCAGTATTTT.

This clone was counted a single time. The CDR3 sequence: CAFRAAGSAPLHF. CDR3 bases: TGTGCCTTCCGGGCGGCAGGGTCGGCACCCCTCCACTTT. The gene calls are TRBV30 and TRBJ1-6; tentatively, D is TRBD1 (5 bases). The CDR3 consists of 13 residues. CDR1 is GTSNPN, CDR2 SVGIG, per germline (reference sequence). V lost 7 bases, J lost 11 bases, and 18 bases lay in between.

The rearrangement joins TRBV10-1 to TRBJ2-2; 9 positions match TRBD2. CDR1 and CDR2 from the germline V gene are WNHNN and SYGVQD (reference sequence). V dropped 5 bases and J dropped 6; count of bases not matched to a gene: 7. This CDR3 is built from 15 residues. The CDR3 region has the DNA TGCGCCAGCAGTACCCAGCGGGGGGCCCCCGGGGAGCTGTTTTTT. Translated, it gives CASSTQRGAPGELFF.

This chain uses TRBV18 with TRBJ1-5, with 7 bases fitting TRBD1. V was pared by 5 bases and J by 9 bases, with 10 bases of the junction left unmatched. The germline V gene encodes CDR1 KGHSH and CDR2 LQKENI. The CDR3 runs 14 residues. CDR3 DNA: TGTGCCAGCTCATCCGGGACAGCCCTATGGCCCCAGCATTTT. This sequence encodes CASSSGTALWPQHF.

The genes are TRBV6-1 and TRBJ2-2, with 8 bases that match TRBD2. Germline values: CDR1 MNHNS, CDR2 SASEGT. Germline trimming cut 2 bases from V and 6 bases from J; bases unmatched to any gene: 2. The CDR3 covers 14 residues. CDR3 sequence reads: CASSEILAAGELFF. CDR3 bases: TGTGCCAGCAGTGAAATACTAGCGGCCGGGGAGCTGTTTTTT.

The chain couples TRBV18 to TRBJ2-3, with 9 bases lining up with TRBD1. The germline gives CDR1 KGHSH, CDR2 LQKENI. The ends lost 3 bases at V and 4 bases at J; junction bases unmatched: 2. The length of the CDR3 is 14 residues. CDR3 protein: CASSPTGGADTQYF. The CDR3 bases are TGTGCCAGCTCACCTACAGGGGGCGCAGATACGCAGTATTTT.

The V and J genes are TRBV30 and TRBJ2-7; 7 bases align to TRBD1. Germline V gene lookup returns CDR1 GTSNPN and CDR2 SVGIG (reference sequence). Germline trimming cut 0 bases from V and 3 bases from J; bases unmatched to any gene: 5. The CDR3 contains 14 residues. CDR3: CAWSVWDSDYEQYF. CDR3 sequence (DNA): TGTGCCTGGAGTGTTTGGGACAGCGACTACGAGCAGTACTTC.

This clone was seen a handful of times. The CDR3 loop is CASSSRGAGTDTQYF. DNA for the CDR3: TGTGCCAGCAGCTCGCGGGGGGCGGGTACAGATACGCAGTATTTT. V and J are TRBV11-2 and TRBJ2-3, with 8 bases that match TRBD2. Trimming at V came to 4 bases and at J to 3 bases, leaving 6 bases not matched to a gene. The CDR3 is 15 residues long. Per germline, CDR1 SGHAT and CDR2 FQNNGV.

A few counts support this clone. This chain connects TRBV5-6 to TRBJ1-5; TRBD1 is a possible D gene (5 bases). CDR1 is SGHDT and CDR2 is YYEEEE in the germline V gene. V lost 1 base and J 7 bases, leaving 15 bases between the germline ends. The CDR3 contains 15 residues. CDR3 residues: CASSLTWGGGQPQHF. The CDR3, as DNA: TGTGCCAGCAGCTTGACTTGGGGCGGTGGGCAGCCCCAGCATTTT.

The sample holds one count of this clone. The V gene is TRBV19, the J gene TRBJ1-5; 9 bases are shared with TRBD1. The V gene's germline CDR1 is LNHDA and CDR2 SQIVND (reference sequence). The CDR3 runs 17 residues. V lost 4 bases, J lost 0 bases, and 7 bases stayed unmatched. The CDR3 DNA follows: TGTGCCAGTAGTAGGGACAGGGAAGCAGATAGCAATCAGCCCCAGCATTTT. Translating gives CASSRDREADSNQPQHF.

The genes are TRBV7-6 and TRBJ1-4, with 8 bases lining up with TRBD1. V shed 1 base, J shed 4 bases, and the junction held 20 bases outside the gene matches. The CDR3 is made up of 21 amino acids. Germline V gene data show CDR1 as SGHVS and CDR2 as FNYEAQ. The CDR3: CASSLVAQDRGAQPFNEKLFF. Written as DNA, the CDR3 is TGTGCCAGCAGCTTAGTGGCCCAAGACAGGGGCGCACAACCCTTTAATGAAAAACTGTTTTTT.

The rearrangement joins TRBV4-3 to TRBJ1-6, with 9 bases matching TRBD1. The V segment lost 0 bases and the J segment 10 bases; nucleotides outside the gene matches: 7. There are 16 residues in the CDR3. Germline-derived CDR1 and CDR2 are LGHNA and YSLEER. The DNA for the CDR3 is TGCGCCAGCAGCCAAGATTGGACAGGGGTTCTGTCACCCCTCCACTTT. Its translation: CASSQDWTGVLSPLHF.

The CDR3 nucleotides read TGCGCCAGCAGCCCCCGCTTGACGGGACAGGGAGGTTCACCCCTCCACTTT. Encoded protein: CASSPRLTGQGGSPLHF. The chain uses TRBV4-1 and TRBJ1-6; 9 nucleotides agree with TRBD1. Germline loops: CDR1 MGHRA, CDR2 YSYEKL. The V and J ends lost 4 bases and 9 bases, in that order; junction bases with no gene match: 13. The CDR3 is 17 amino acids.

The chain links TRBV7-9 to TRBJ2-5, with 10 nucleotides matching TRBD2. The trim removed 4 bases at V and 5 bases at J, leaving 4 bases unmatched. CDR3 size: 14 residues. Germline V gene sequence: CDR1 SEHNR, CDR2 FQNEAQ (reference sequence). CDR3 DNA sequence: TGTGCCAGCAGCTCGGGACTAGCGAGGGAGACCCAGTACTTC. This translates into CASSSGLARETQYF.